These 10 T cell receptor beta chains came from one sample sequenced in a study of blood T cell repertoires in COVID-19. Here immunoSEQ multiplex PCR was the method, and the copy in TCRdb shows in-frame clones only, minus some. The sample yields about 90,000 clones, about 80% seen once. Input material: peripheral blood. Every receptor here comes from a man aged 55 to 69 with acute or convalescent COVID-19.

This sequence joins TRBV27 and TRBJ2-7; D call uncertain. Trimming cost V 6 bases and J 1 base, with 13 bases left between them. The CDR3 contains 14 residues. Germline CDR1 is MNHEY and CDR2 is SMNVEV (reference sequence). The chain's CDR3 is CASSRTPLSYEQYF. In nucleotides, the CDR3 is TGTGCCAGCAGCCGAACTCCCCTTTCCTACGAGCAGTACTTC.

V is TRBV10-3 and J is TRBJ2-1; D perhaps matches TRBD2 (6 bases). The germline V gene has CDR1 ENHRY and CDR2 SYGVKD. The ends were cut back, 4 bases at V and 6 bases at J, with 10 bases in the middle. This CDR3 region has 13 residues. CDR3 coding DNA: TGTGCCATCAGTGGTGGAGGGTCCAATGAGCAGTTCTTC. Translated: CAISGGGSNEQFF.

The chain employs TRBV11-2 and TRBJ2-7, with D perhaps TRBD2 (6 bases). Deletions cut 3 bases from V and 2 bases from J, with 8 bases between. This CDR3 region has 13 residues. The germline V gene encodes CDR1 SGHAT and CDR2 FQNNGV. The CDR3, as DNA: TGTGCCAGCAGCTTTTCGGGGGCCTACGAGCAGTACTTC. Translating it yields CASSFSGAYEQYF.

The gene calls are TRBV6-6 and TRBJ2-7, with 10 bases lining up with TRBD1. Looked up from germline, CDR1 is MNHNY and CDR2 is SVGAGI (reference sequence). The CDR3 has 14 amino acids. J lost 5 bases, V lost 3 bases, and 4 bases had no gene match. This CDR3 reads CASSYRDRGHEQYF. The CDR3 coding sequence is TGTGCCAGCAGTTATCGGGACAGGGGCCACGAGCAGTACTTC.

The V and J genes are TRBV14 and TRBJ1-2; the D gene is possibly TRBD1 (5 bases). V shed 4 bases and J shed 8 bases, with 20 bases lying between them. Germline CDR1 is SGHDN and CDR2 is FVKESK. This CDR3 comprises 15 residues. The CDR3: CASSPLEGTPGGYTF. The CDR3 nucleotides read TGTGCCAGCAGCCCATTGGAGGGGACGCCAGGAGGCTACACCTTC.

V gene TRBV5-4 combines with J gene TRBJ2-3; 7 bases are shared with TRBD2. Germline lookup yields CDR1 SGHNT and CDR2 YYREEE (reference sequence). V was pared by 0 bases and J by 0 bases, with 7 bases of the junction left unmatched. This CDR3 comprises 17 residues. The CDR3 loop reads CASSLDSSGVSTDTQYF. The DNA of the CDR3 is TGTGCCAGCAGCTTGGACTCGAGCGGGGTGAGCACAGATACGCAGTATTTT.

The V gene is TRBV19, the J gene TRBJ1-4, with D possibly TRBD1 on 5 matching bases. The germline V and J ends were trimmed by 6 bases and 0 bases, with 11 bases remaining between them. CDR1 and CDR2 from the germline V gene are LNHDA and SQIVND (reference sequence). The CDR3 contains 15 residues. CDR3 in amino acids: CASSQGVATNEKLFF. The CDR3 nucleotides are TGTGCCAGTAGCCAGGGCGTTGCAACTAATGAAAAACTGTTTTTT.

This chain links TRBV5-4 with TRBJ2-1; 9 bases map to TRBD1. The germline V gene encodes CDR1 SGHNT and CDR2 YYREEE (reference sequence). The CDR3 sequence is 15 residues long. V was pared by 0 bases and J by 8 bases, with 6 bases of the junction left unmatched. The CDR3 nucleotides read TGTGCCAGCAGCTTGGAGGGACAGGGACTCGATGAGCAGTTCTTC. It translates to CASSLEGQGLDEQFF.

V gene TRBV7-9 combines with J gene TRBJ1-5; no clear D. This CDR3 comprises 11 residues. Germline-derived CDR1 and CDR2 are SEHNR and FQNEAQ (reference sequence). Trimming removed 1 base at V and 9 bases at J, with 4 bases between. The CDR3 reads CASSLERPQHF. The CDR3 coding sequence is TGTGCCAGCAGCTTAGAGCGGCCCCAGCATTTT. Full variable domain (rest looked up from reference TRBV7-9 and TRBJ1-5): DTGVSQNPRHKITKRGQNVTFRCDPISEHNRLYWYRQTLGQGPEFLTYFQNEAQLEKSRLLSDRFSAERPKGSFSTLEIQRTEQGDSAMYLCASSLERPQHFGDGTRLSIL.

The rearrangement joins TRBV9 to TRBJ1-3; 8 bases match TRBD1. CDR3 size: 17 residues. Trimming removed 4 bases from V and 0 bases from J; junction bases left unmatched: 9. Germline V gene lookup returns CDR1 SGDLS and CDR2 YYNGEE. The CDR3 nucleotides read TGTGCCAGCAGCCCGCGGACAGGGCAACACTCTGGAAACACCATATATTTT. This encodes CASSPRTGQHSGNTIYF. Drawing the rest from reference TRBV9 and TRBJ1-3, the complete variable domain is DSGVTQTPKHLITATGQRVTLRCSPRSGDLSVYWYQQSLDQGLQFLIQYYNGEERAKGNILERFSAQQFPDLHSELNLSSLELGDSALYFCASSPRTGQHSGNTIYFGEGSWLTVV.